The rows below give T cell receptor beta chains drawn from one sample of a study of T-cell memory formation after mild COVID-19. In TCRdb, the 5' RACE reads were re-called with MiXCR into one record per CDR3 protein. This table holds roughly 150,000 distinct CDR3 sequences, 20% to 25% found once. The source material was PBMCs or a T cell subset sorted from them (not recorded which). These TCRs come from an adult woman who had mild COVID-19 (a few samples of this study predate the infection). Cell type and time point are not known. The CDR3 runs from the conserved cysteine through the conserved F or W. The D gene is left open where the match is weak. Clone size is not always given. Where it is, it says once, few, many or a class for expanded clones.

CDR3 protein: CASSFGQGGSYGYTF
CDR3 DNA: TGCGCCAGCAGCTTTGGTCAAGGTGGTTCCTATGGCTACACCTTC
J gene: TRBJ1-2
V gene: TRBV5-1
clone size: few
D gene: .

CDR3 protein: CASSQEISGREQYF
CDR3 DNA: TGCGCCAGCAGCCAAGAAATTTCAGGGCGCGAGCAGTACTTC
J gene: TRBJ2-7
V gene: TRBV4-1
clone size: .
D gene: .

CDR3 protein: CASSFPRGVHTEAFF
CDR3 DNA: TGTGCCAGCAGCTTTCCCCGGGGGGTTCACACTGAAGCTTTCTTT
J gene: TRBJ1-1
V gene: TRBV7-9
clone size: .
D gene: .

CDR3 protein: CASSYLTGGAETQYF
CDR3 DNA: TGTGCCAGCAGTTACCTGACAGGGGGTGCGGAGACCCAGTACTTC
J gene: TRBJ2-5
V gene: TRBV6-2/TRBV6-3
clone size: .
D gene: TRBD1

CDR3 protein: CASSSGGDSSYEQYF
CDR3 DNA: TGTGCCAGCAGCTCAGGGGGGGATAGCTCCTACGAGCAGTACTTC
J gene: TRBJ2-7
V gene: TRBV7-8
clone size: .
D gene: .

CDR3 protein: CASSESLVAGPQETQYF
CDR3 DNA: TGCGCCAGCAGTGAGTCGTTGGTAGCGGGGCCTCAAGAGACCCAGTACTTC
J gene: TRBJ2-5
V gene: TRBV10-1
clone size: .
D gene: TRBD2

CDR3 protein: CASSEEQGSTEAFF
CDR3 DNA: TGTGCCAGCAGTGAAGAGCAGGGGAGCACTGAAGCTTTCTTT
J gene: TRBJ1-1
V gene: TRBV2
clone size: .
D gene: .

CDR3 protein: CSVEDLLASGNYNEQFF
CDR3 DNA: TGCAGCGTTGAAGATCTTCTGGCTAGCGGGAACTACAATGAGCAGTTCTTC
J gene: TRBJ2-1
V gene: TRBV29-1
clone size: .
D gene: TRBD2

CDR3 protein: CASSPRQGRTEAFF
CDR3 DNA: TGTGCCAGCTCACCAAGACAGGGGCGCACTGAAGCTTTCTTT
J gene: TRBJ1-1
V gene: TRBV18
clone size: few
D gene: TRBD1

CDR3 protein: CASSFQETQYF
CDR3 DNA: TGTGCCAGCAGCTTCCAAGAGACCCAGTACTTC
J gene: TRBJ2-5
V gene: TRBV12-3/TRBV12-4
clone size: many
D gene: .

CDR3 protein: CASSYPTGGEAFF
CDR3 DNA: TGTGCCAGCAGTTACCCGACAGGCGGGGAAGCTTTCTTT
J gene: TRBJ1-1
V gene: TRBV27
clone size: few
D gene: .

CDR3 protein: CATSRDRATYEQYF
CDR3 DNA: TGTGCCACCAGCCGAGACCGGGCCACCTACGAGCAGTACTTC
J gene: TRBJ2-7
V gene: TRBV15
clone size: few
D gene: .

CDR3 protein: CASSPYGTGRSYGYTF
CDR3 DNA: TGCGCCAGCAGCCCGTACGGGACAGGGAGGAGCTATGGCTACACCTTC
J gene: TRBJ1-2
V gene: TRBV4-1
clone size: .
D gene: TRBD1

CDR3 protein: CSARDPTSGRALKQYF
CDR3 DNA: TGCAGTGCTAGAGACCCTACTAGCGGGAGGGCGTTGAAGCAGTACTTC
J gene: TRBJ2-7
V gene: TRBV20-1
clone size: few
D gene: TRBD2

CDR3 protein: CASSLSGAADTQYF
CDR3 DNA: TGTGCCAGCAGCTTATCGGGGGCCGCAGATACGCAGTATTTT
J gene: TRBJ2-3
V gene: TRBV7-9
clone size: few
D gene: .

CDR3 protein: CASSFGAAYNEQFF
CDR3 DNA: TGTGCCAGCAGTTTCGGAGCGGCCTACAATGAGCAGTTCTTC
J gene: TRBJ2-1
V gene: TRBV27
clone size: .
D gene: .

CDR3 protein: CASSPRIEGPNSPLHF
CDR3 DNA: TGTGCCAGCAGCCCCCGTATCGAGGGTCCCAATTCACCCCTCCACTTT
J gene: TRBJ1-6
V gene: TRBV9
clone size: .
D gene: .

CDR3 protein: CASKVYVGGNEQYF
CDR3 DNA: TGTGCCAGCAAGGTATATGTTGGGGGGAACGAGCAGTACTTC
J gene: TRBJ2-7
V gene: TRBV6-1
clone size: .
D gene: .

CDR3 protein: CASSYSRGADGYTF
CDR3 DNA: TGTGCCAGCAGTTACTCGCGGGGCGCGGATGGCTACACCTTC
J gene: TRBJ1-2
V gene: TRBV6-5
clone size: .
D gene: .